The source of this T cell receptor beta chain is a study of blood T cell repertoires in COVID-19. For the study at large: The United States, Italy and Spain supplied acute and convalescent COVID-19 samples. PBMCs, B-cell-depleted T cells, or T cells were the source of the cDNA or gDNA that made up the material.

Germline lookup yields CDR1 SGHTA and CDR2 FQGNSA. Trimming stripped 5 bases from V and 0 bases from J, with 21 bases between. This CDR3 comprises 18 residues. Authors' processing steps: Amplifying reference gene primers gave estimates of nucleated cell counts. Some clones are missing from TCRdb's copy, which holds only in-frame ones; the method was immunoSEQ multiplex PCR. V and J calls and clone size come straight from that table; D and trimming were deduced from the DNA. The sample lists under 150,000 clones; 80% to 90% were seen once. The TCR comes from a woman aged 55-70 years with active COVID-19. The sample consisted of peripheral blood. The gene calls are TRBV7-2 and TRBJ2-3; TRBD2 is a possible D gene (6 bases). Here the CDR3 reads CASSNIPGRPWSTDTQYF. The CDR3 bases are TGTGCCAGCAGCAATATCCCTGGGAGGCCCTGGAGCACAGATACGCAGTATTTT.